The present TCR beta chain was sequenced within a study of human T cells and chemical hapten exposure. Overall study: Per-sample TCR yield variation was attributed mainly to small pooled library volume differences.

This clonotype occurred many times. The time point is: pre-sensitization, week 0. Treatment reported: therapeutic diphenylcyclopropenone sensitization with weekly scalp DPC. The trim removed 2 bases at V and 7 bases at J, leaving 4 bases unmatched. Germline V CDR1 and CDR2: MNHEY, SVGAGI. The CDR3 is 14 amino acids. Single cDNA molecules in the library carried unique molecular identifiers attached during preparation. TCRdb passed the RACE reads through MiXCR, listing each CDR3 protein once. The sample includes about 51,000 distinct CDR3 sequences, over 8% seen only once; the top ten take 11% to 15%. The sequences come from whole blood, collected in connection with sensitization to the hapten diphenylcyclopropenone (DPC). This chain connects TRBV6-5 to TRBJ1-5; 8 positions match TRBD1. The origin of this receptor is a woman in her thirties or forties with alopecia areata. Some clones in this sample may be carry-over from other donors' samples. CDR3 nucleotide sequence: TGTGCCAGCAGTTACGGACAGGGTTTACAGCCCCAGCATTTT. Its translation is CASSYGQGLQPQHF.